These 24 T cell receptor beta chains were sequenced from one sample in a study of shared clonotypes between healthy human individuals. TCRdb keeps only in-frame clones here, not all; method: immunoSEQ multiplex PCR. This sample yields approximately 2,300,000 clones, of which approximately 90% are seen a single time; 0.3% to 0.4% belongs to the top ten. Material for sequencing was naive CD4+ T cells from PBMCs. The subset here: CD45RA+ positively selected. The origin of the receptors is a man aged 18 to 30 in good health. Some clones in this sample may be carry-over from other donors' samples.

Worth noting for this clone: Other DNA sequences of this sample code for an identical CDR3. This chain uses TRBV25-1 with TRBJ1-1, with TRBD1 as a possible D gene (6 bases). The CDR3 runs to 13 residues. Germline CDR1 MGHDK, CDR2 SYGVNS. The V and J ends lost 9 bases and 1 base respectively, with 12 bases between them. CDR3 amino acids: CASTGQPNTEAFF. The CDR3 coding sequence is TGTGCCAGTACAGGACAGCCGAACACTGAAGCTTTCTTT.

The gene calls are TRBV21-1 and TRBJ1-5; the D call of TRBD1 is as the table states it, not checked on the DNA. TRBV21-1 is deemed a pseudogene. The CDR3 is 15 residues long. The CDR3 nucleotides read TGTGCCAGCAGGGGGCTCAGGGGGTACGAACAGCCCCAGCATTTT. This gives the protein CASRGLRGYEQPQHF.

V and J are TRBV5-4 and TRBJ2-7; TRBD2 matches 9 bases. CDR3 size: 15 residues. The trim removed 2 bases at V and 2 bases at J, leaving 5 bases unmatched. Germline CDR1 SGHNT, CDR2 YYREEE (reference sequence). This CDR3 is CASSFIGGRAYEQYF. As DNA, the CDR3 is TGTGCCAGCAGCTTTATTGGCGGGAGGGCCTACGAGCAGTACTTC.

The chain employs TRBV6-5 and TRBJ2-5; D remains unclear. Gene TRBJ2-7 matches the end of the DNA better, so the J call may be wrong. From germline, CDR1 is MNHEY and CDR2 SVGAGI. This CDR3 has 14 amino acids. The CDR3 reads CASIADSSSYEQYF. The CDR3 DNA sequence: TGTGCCAGCATCGCCGACTCCTCCTCCTACGAGCAGTACTTC.

The chain employs TRBV6-1 and TRBJ1-2; perhaps TRBD1 as D (5 bases). Trimming took off 4 bases at V and 5 bases at J, with 14 bases between the two ends. CDR3 length equals 14 residues. CDR1 is MNHNS, CDR2 SASEGT, per germline. The CDR3 DNA follows: TGTGCCAGCAGTGGGCGCTGGGGGGGGTATGGCTACACCTTC. Translating it yields CASSGRWGGYGYTF.

This rearrangement joins TRBV11-2 to TRBJ2-1; D might be TRBD1 (5 bases). CDR1 SGHAT and CDR2 FQNNGV come from the germline V gene. CDR3 length equals 14 residues. V lost 5 bases and J lost 7, with 15 bases in between. The CDR3 here is CASSGAQGRNEQFF. The CDR3 DNA reads as TGTGCCAGCAGCGGTGCCCAGGGAAGGAATGAGCAGTTCTTC.

The genes are TRBV2 and TRBJ2-1; D call uncertain. The CDR3 is 12 residues long. Germline V gene lookup returns CDR1 SNHLY and CDR2 FYNNEI. The ends were cut back, 3 bases at V and 6 bases at J, with 6 bases in the middle. The DNA for the CDR3 is TGTGCCAGCAGTGAGGTGCTCAATGAGCAGTTCTTC. Protein product: CASSEVLNEQFF.

The rearrangement uses TRBV7-2 and TRBJ1-4; D may be TRBD1 (6 bases). The V end was cut by 2 bases, the J end by 12 bases, with 10 bases between. From germline, CDR1 is SGHTA and CDR2 FQGNSA. There are 12 residues in the CDR3. CDR3 sequence: CASSLTGMELFF. The CDR3 DNA sequence: TGTGCCAGCAGCTTAACAGGGATGGAACTGTTTTTT.

This clone was seen a single time. The chain is built from TRBV5-1 and TRBJ2-2; D not certain. Germline CDR1 and CDR2: SGHRS and YFSETQ. Trimming left V 2 bases short and J 0 bases short, with 8 bases between. CDR3 length: 15 residues. CDR3 sequence (DNA): TGCGCCAGCAGCTTCCTGGCGTCGAACACCGGGGAGCTGTTTTTT. Encoded protein: CASSFLASNTGELFF. The whole variable domain, remainder taken from reference TRBV5-1 and TRBJ2-2, is KAGVTQTPRYLIKTRGQQVTLSCSPISGHRSVSWYQQTPGQGLQFLFEYFSETQRNKGNFPGRFSGRQFSNSRSEMNVSTLELGDSALYLCASSFLASNTGELFFGEGSRLTVL.

The chain joins TRBV7-6 to TRBJ2-1, with unresolved D. Trimming removed 5 bases at V and 9 bases at J, with 11 bases between. The CDR3 totals 12 residues. The germline V gene encodes CDR1 SGHVS and CDR2 FNYEAQ. The DNA of the CDR3 is TGTGCCAGCAGCCCCCGCCGGTTTGAGCAGTTCTTC. It yields the protein CASSPRRFEQFF. Variable domain in full (rest from reference TRBV7-6 and TRBJ2-1): GAGVSQSPRYKVTKRGQDVALRCDPISGHVSLYWYRQALGQGPEFLTYFNYEAQQDKSGLPNDRFSAERPEGSISTLTIQRTEQRDSAMYRCASSPRRFEQFFGPGTRLTVL.

The V and J genes are TRBV2 and TRBJ2-3; a possible D gene is TRBD2 (6 bases). Deletions cut 6 bases from V and 2 bases from J, with 15 bases between. Per germline, CDR1 SNHLY and CDR2 FYNNEI. The CDR3 extends over 15 amino acids. CDR3 nucleotides: TGTGCCAGCAGCGGGACTGCCAGCACCACAGATACGCAGTATTTT. It is translated as CASSGTASTTDTQYF.

This chain joins TRBV7-6 and TRBJ2-1; D remains ambiguous. V lost 1 base, J lost 0 bases, and 10 bases lay in between. The CDR3 is made up of 16 amino acids. Per the germline V gene, CDR1 is SGHVS and CDR2 is FNYEAQ. This CDR3 is CASSLEYYNSYNEQFF. The CDR3 DNA is TGTGCCAGCAGCTTAGAGTACTACAACTCCTACAATGAGCAGTTCTTC.

This chain's CDR3 is CASSGLVKQGIRSYNEQFF. As DNA, the CDR3 is TGCGCCAGCAGCGGACTGGTAAAACAGGGGATAAGGTCCTACAATGAGCAGTTCTTC. V gene TRBV4-1 combines with J gene TRBJ2-1; 7 nucleotides match TRBD1. The junction had 17 bases not matched to a gene; V was cut back by 5 bases and J by 1 base. The germline gives CDR1 MGHRA, CDR2 YSYEKL. There are 19 residues in the CDR3.

The chain combines TRBV28 with TRBJ1-5; a possible D gene is TRBD1 (5 bases). The V end was cut by 4 bases, the J end by 2 bases, with 18 bases between. Germline V gene lookup returns CDR1 MDHEN and CDR2 SYDVKM. CDR3 length equals 17 residues. The CDR3: CASSSVKEGFGNQPQHF. In DNA form, the CDR3 reads TGTGCCAGCAGTTCTGTGAAGGAGGGGTTTGGCAATCAGCCCCAGCATTTT.

This chain uses TRBV4-2 with TRBJ2-3; D is possibly TRBD2 (6 bases). Germline assignment: CDR1 LGHNA and CDR2 YNFKEQ. V shed 1 base and J shed 6 bases, with 17 bases lying between them. The CDR3 length is 16 residues. Written as DNA, the CDR3 is TGTGCCAGCAGCCAAGTGAGAGGGACTCCTATGGATACGCAGTATTTT. As protein: CASSQVRGTPMDTQYF.

Note on this clone: This specimen includes other DNA sequences encoding the same CDR3. The J gene is TRBJ2-2, the V gene TRBV7-2; D is unresolved. Per the germline V gene, CDR1 is SGHTA and CDR2 is FQGNSA. Trimming stripped 1 base from V and 1 base from J, with 4 bases between. The CDR3 covers 14 residues. CDR3 coding DNA: TGTGCCAGCAGCTTAGTGGGGAACACCGGGGAGCTGTTTTTT. This translates into CASSLVGNTGELFF.

The chain carries TRBV18 and TRBJ2-7, with 7 bases that match TRBD1. V dropped 6 bases and J dropped 7; count of bases not matched to a gene: 15. This CDR3 spans 15 amino acids. CDR1 is KGHSH and CDR2 is LQKENI in the germline V gene. The CDR3 protein is CASSPYWGQQEEQYF. As DNA, the CDR3 is TGTGCCAGCTCGCCGTATTGGGGACAGCAGGAGGAGCAGTACTTC. Variable domain in full (rest from reference TRBV18 and TRBJ2-7): NAGVMQNPRHLVRRRGQEARLRCSPMKGHSHVYWYRQLPEEGLKFMVYLQKENIIDESGMPKERFSAEFPKEGPSILRIQQVVRGDSAAYFCASSPYWGQQEEQYFGPGTRLTVT.

The V and J genes are TRBV5-1 and TRBJ2-3; TRBD2 matches at 7 bases. In germline, CDR1 is SGHRS, CDR2 YFSETQ. Unmatched junction bases numbered 21, after V lost 2 bases and J lost 0 bases. The CDR3 is 21 residues long. CDR3 coding DNA: TGCGCCAGCAGCTTATTTAGCTTCGGGGCGGGAGCCTCACGGAGCACAGATACGCAGTATTTT. It encodes CASSLFSFGAGASRSTDTQYF.

The gene calls are TRBV6-1 and TRBJ2-7; a possible D gene is TRBD2 (5 bases). V lost 2 bases and J 4 bases, leaving 12 bases between the germline ends. From germline, CDR1 is MNHNS and CDR2 SASEGT. CDR3 size: 14 residues. The CDR3 coding sequence is TGTGCCAGCAGTGAAAGGGAGCGGTTTTACGAGCAGTACTTC. Translated: CASSERERFYEQYF.

In its sample, this clone was seen once. The chain uses TRBV7-3 and TRBJ2-1, with 8 bases aligning to TRBD2. V lost 1 base to trimming and J lost 7 bases; unmatched junction nucleotides: 12. CDR3 length: 17 amino acids. The germline V gene encodes CDR1 SGHTA and CDR2 FQGTGA. Written as DNA, the CDR3 is TGTGCCAGCAGCTTAAAGGGTAGCGGGACCCGGCAGAATGAGCAGTTCTTC. It is translated as CASSLKGSGTRQNEQFF.

V gene TRBV28 combines with J gene TRBJ2-3, with TRBD2 matching 15 bases. Losses at the gene ends were 3 bases for V and 2 bases for J; bases not matched to a gene: 9. The CDR3 sequence is 19 residues long. The germline V gene encodes CDR1 MDHEN and CDR2 SYDVKM. DNA of the CDR3: TGTGCCAGCAGTTTTTCCGGCGGACTAGCGGGAGGGACCACAGATACGCAGTATTTT. This gives the protein CASSFSGGLAGGTTDTQYF.

This rearrangement joins TRBV9 to TRBJ2-2, with TRBD1 matching 8 bases. The V gene end was trimmed by 3 bases and the J gene end by 0 bases; junction bases not matched to a gene: 4. The CDR3 has 16 residues. The germline CDR1 and CDR2 sequences are SGDLS and YYNGEE. The CDR3 spells CASSARTGSNTGELFF. Here the CDR3 DNA reads TGTGCCAGCAGCGCAAGGACAGGGTCGAACACCGGGGAGCTGTTTTTT.

About this clone itself: Other nucleotide sequences from this sample produce the same CDR3. The J gene is TRBJ1-1, the V gene TRBV7-3; D is ambiguous. The germline V gene has CDR1 SGHTA and CDR2 FQGTGA. The CDR3 spans 13 residues. V was trimmed by 5 bases and J by 1 base, leaving 8 bases between them. CDR3 in amino acids: CASSLRQNTEAFF. Here the CDR3 DNA reads TGTGCCAGCAGCCTCCGGCAGAACACTGAAGCTTTCTTT.

The chain combines TRBV19 with TRBJ1-2, with TRBD1 identical over 9 bases. Germline loops: CDR1 LNHDA, CDR2 SQIVND (reference sequence). CDR3 length: 12 amino acids. V was clipped by 8 bases and J by 5 bases; unmatched bases: 3. The CDR3 reads CASADRGYGYTF. In DNA, the CDR3 is TGTGCCAGTGCGGACAGGGGATATGGCTACACCTTC.